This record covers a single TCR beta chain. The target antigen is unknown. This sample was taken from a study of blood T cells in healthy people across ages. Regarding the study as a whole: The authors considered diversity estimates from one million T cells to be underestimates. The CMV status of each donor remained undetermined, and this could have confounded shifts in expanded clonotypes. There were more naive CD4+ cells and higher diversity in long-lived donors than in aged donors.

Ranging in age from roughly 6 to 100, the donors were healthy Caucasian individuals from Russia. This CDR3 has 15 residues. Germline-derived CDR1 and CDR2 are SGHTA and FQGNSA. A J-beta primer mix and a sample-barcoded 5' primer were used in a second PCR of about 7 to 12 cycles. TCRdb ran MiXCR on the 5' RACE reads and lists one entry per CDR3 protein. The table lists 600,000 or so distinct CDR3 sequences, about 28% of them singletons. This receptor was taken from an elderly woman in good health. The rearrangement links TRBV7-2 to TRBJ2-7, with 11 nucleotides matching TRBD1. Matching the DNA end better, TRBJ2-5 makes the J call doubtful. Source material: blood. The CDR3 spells CASSSTTGTGGTQYF. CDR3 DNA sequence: TGTGCCAGCAGCTCAACCACCGGGACAGGGGGGACCCAGTACTTC.